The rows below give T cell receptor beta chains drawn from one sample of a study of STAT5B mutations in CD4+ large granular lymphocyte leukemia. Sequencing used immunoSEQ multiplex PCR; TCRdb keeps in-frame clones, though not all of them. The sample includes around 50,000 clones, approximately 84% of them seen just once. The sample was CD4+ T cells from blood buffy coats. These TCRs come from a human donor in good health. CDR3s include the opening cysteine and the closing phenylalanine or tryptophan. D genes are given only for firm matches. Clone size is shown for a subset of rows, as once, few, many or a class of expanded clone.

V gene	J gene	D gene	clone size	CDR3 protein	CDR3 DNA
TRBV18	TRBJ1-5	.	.	CASSPPSGQPQHF	TGTGCCAGCTCACCACCCAGCGGTCAGCCCCAGCATTTT
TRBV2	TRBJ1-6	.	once	CASSEAPGSPLHF	TGTGCCAGCAGTGAAGCGCCGGGTTCACCCCTCCACTTT
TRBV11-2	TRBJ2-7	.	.	CASSDGFRDEQYF	TGTGCCAGCAGCGACGGGTTCCGGGACGAGCAGTACTTC
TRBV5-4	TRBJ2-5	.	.	CASSLQLRTKETQYF	TGTGCCAGCAGCTTGCAACTTCGAACTAAAGAGACCCAGTACTTC
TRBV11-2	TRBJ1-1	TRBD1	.	CASSVRQGSEAFF	TGTGCCAGCAGCGTTAGACAGGGGAGTGAAGCTTTCTTT
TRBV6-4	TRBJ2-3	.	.	CASSDTPTGADTQYF	TGTGCCAGCAGTGACACGCCGACGGGGGCAGATACGCAGTATTTT
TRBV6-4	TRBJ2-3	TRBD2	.	CASSETSGTTDTQYF	TGTGCCAGCAGTGAGACTAGCGGGACCACAGATACGCAGTATTTT
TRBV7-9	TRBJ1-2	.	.	CASSLEIRRTNYGYTF	TGTGCCAGCAGCTTAGAGATCCGCCGTACTAACTATGGCTACACCTTC
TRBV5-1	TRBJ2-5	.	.	CASSLDRPSEETQYF	TGCGCCAGCAGCTTGGATAGGCCTAGCGAGGAGACCCAGTACTTC
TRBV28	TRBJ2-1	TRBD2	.	CASSPPTSGSFNEQFF	TGTGCCAGCAGCCCACCCACTAGCGGGAGCTTCAATGAGCAGTTCTTC
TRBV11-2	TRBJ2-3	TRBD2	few	CASSLGGLAADTQYF	TGTGCCAGCAGCTTAGGCGGACTAGCGGCAGATACGCAGTATTTT
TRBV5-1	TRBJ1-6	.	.	CASSLANLDSPLHF	TGCGCCAGCAGCTTGGCCAACTTGGATTCACCCCTCCACTTT
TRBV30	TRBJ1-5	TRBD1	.	CAWSRQGGQPQHF	TGTGCCTGGAGTAGACAGGGCGGTCAGCCCCAGCATTTT
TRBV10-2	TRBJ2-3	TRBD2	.	CASRSGVSTDTQYF	TGCGCCAGCAGGAGCGGGGTGAGCACAGATACGCAGTATTTT
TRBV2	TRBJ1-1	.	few	CASRKANTEAFF	TGTGCCAGCAGAAAAGCTAACACTGAAGCTTTCTTT
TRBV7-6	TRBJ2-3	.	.	CASSSMPGTDTQYF	TGTGCCAGCAGCTCGATGCCAGGCACAGATACGCAGTATTTT
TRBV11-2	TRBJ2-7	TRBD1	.	CASRRGQGAFYEQYF	TGTGCCAGCAGACGGGGTCAGGGGGCCTTCTACGAGCAGTACTTC
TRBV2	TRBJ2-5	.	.	CASILSRGQETQYF	TGTGCCAGCATTCTCTCTCGCGGCCAAGAGACCCAGTACTTC
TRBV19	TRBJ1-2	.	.	CASSIDRPYGYTF	TGTGCCAGTAGTATTGACAGGCCTTATGGCTACACCTTC
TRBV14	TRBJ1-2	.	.	CASSQVTGTTYGYTF	TGTGCCAGCAGCCAAGTAACAGGGACAACCTATGGCTACACCTTC
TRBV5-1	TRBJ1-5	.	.	CASSLRGLPNQPQHF	TGCGCCAGCAGCTTGCGGGGCCTCCCGAATCAGCCCCAGCATTTT
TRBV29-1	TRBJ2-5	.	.	CSVTWDSSQETQYF	TGCAGCGTTACTTGGGACTCCTCACAAGAGACCCAGTACTTC
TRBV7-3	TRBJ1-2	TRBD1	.	CASSFRDRDGYTF	TGTGCCAGCAGCTTTCGAGACAGGGATGGCTACACCTTC
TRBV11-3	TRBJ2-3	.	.	CASSLGGKRGTDTQYF	TGTGCCAGCAGCTTAGGCGGCAAGAGGGGTACAGATACGCAGTATTTT
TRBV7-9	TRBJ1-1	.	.	CASSLTMNTEAFF	TGTGCCAGCAGCTTAACGATGAACACTGAAGCTTTCTTT
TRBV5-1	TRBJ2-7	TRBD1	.	CASKDRGRFKALSYEQYF	TGCGCCAGCAAAGACAGGGGGCGTTTTAAGGCCCTTTCCTACGAGCAGTACTTC
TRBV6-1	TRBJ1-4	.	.	CASTFQSVEKLFF	TGTGCCAGCACCTTCCAGTCCGTTGAAAAACTGTTTTTT
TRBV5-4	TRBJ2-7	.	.	CASSFGAEGYEQYF	TGTGCCAGCAGCTTTGGGGCGGAAGGCTACGAGCAGTACTTC
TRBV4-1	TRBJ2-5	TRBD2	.	CASSFGRGQETQYF	TGCGCCAGCAGCTTCGGGCGGGGGCAAGAGACCCAGTACTTC
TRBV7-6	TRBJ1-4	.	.	CASSRTDLSILFF	TGTGCCAGCAGCCGTACGGATCTAAGTATCCTGTTTTTT
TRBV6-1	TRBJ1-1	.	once	CASSESRDTEAFF	TGTGCCAGCAGTGAGTCGAGGGACACTGAAGCTTTCTTT
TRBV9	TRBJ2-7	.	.	CASSVGVGGQVGYEQYF	TGTGCCAGCAGCGTAGGAGTAGGGGGGCAGGTGGGCTACGAGCAGTACTTC
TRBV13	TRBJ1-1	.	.	CASSYSVGAGVSTEAFF	TGTGCCAGCAGCTACTCTGTGGGGGCAGGGGTATCCACTGAAGCTTTCTTT